Following are 23 T cell receptor beta chains from one sample sequenced in a study of cytomegalovirus exposure and HLA in healthy donors (dated by TCRdb to between 2016 and 2019). Library prep was done by the immunoSEQ multiplex PCR assay. For the multiplex PCR, a mixture combining 60 forward primers for TCR Vbeta segments and 13 reverse primers for TCR Jbeta segments was used. TCRdb limited this immuneACCESS table to in-frame rearrangements with V and J called. A share of clones is missing; checked studies link under half to unresolved V genes, and the rest is unexplained. The sample table includes about 67,000 clones. 15% to 20% of the sample comes from the top ten. Sequenced: PBMCs. The receptor set was obtained from a boy aged 5-17 years in good health and CMV-seronegative.

V usage is TRBV10-3 and J usage is TRBJ1-1; 8 bases line up with TRBD1. The CDR3 runs to 16 residues. V was pared by 4 bases and J by 1 base, with 8 bases of the junction left unmatched. CDR1 and CDR2 (germline): ENHRY, SYGVKD. This CDR3 reads CAISAGQGEGNTEAFF. CDR3 bases: TGTGCCATCAGTGCTGGACAGGGTGAAGGGAACACTGAAGCTTTCTTT.

The rearrangement uses TRBV4-3 and TRBJ1-2; D gene ambiguous. The V gene's germline CDR1 is LGHNA and CDR2 YSLEER. The CDR3 has 14 residues. V was pared by 0 bases and J by 4 bases, with 9 bases between. The CDR3 coding sequence is TGCGCCAGCAGCCAAGAAGGCAGCGTCTATGGCTACACCTTC. Protein sequence: CASSQEGSVYGYTF.

This sequence joins TRBV11-3 and TRBJ2-1; D is perhaps TRBD2 (7 bases). V lost 5 bases, J lost 0 bases, and 20 bases lay in between. The CDR3 spans 18 residues. The V gene's germline CDR1 is SGHNT and CDR2 YENEEA. The CDR3 loop is CASSRLGGGLSSYNEQFF. CDR3 nucleotide sequence: TGTGCCAGCAGCCGATTAGGGGGGGGACTGAGCTCCTACAATGAGCAGTTCTTC.

The rearrangement links TRBV5-1 to TRBJ1-1, with D possibly being TRBD1 (6 bases). Germline CDR1 is SGHRS and CDR2 is YFSETQ. The CDR3 sequence is 14 residues long. Trimming took 0 bases from V and 0 from J, leaving 6 bases between them. CDR3 bases: TGCGCCAGCAGCTTGGACAGGGTGAACACTGAAGCTTTCTTT. Translating gives CASSLDRVNTEAFF.

The chain employs TRBV19 and TRBJ2-7; 7 bases line up with TRBD1. V gave up 10 bases and J gave up 6 bases; unmatched junction bases: 3. This CDR3 is built from 10 residues. Looked up from germline, CDR1 is LNHDA and CDR2 is SQIVND (reference sequence). The CDR3 nucleotides read TGTGCCACACGACAGGGCGAGCAGTACTTC. It is translated as CATRQGEQYF.

V gene TRBV5-4 combines with J gene TRBJ2-7; TRBD1 matches 8 bases. V was clipped by 2 bases and J by 2 bases; unmatched bases: 6. Germline CDR1 and CDR2: SGHNT and YYREEE (reference sequence). There are 15 residues in the CDR3. CDR3 coding DNA: TGTGCCAGCAGCTTTGGGCAGGGGGCCCCCTACGAGCAGTACTTC. Translation: CASSFGQGAPYEQYF.

In nucleotides, the CDR3 is TGTGCCAGCAGCTTTGGACACTCCTCCACAGATACGCAGTATTTT. This gives the protein CASSFGHSSTDTQYF. The V call is TRBV5-4, the J call TRBJ2-3; D is possibly TRBD1 (5 bases). CDR1 is SGHNT, CDR2 YYREEE, per germline (reference sequence). Trimming stripped 2 bases from V and 2 bases from J, with 12 bases between. This CDR3 is built from 15 residues.

The V call is TRBV5-1, the J call TRBJ1-4, with D possibly TRBD1 on 5 matching bases. CDR1 SGHRS and CDR2 YFSETQ come from the germline V gene. CDR3 length equals 15 residues. The V and J ends lost 2 bases and 8 bases respectively, with 16 bases between them. The CDR3 DNA reads as TGCGCCAGCAGCTTTGCGGGGGGTAGGGACGAAAAACTGTTTTTT. It specifies CASSFAGGRDEKLFF.

The chain is built from TRBV19 and TRBJ2-2, with D possibly TRBD2 on 6 matching bases. Germline CDR1 and CDR2: LNHDA and SQIVND (reference sequence). The CDR3 has 15 residues. V was trimmed by 1 base and J by 6 bases, leaving 12 bases between them. The CDR3 sequence: CASSIGTIGAGELFF. CDR3 nucleotide sequence: TGTGCCAGTAGTATAGGGACTATCGGGGCCGGGGAGCTGTTTTTT. Full variable domain (missing parts from reference TRBV19 and TRBJ2-2): DGGITQSPKYLFRKEGQNVTLSCEQNLNHDAMYWYRQDPGQGLRLIYYSQIVNDFQKGDIAEGYSVSREKKESFPLTVTSAQKNPTAFYLCASSIGTIGAGELFFGEGSRLTVL.

CDR3 region: CASSGTGSDTQYF. The CDR3 nucleotides are TGTGCCAGCAGTGGGACAGGTTCAGATACGCAGTATTTT. The chain is built from TRBV6-1 and TRBJ2-3; 7 bases map to TRBD1. The CDR3 totals 13 residues. Germline lookup yields CDR1 MNHNS and CDR2 SASEGT. J lost 4 bases, V lost 4 bases, and 2 bases had no gene match.

The V and J genes are TRBV29-1 and TRBJ2-7; 7 positions agree with TRBD1. The CDR3 totals 14 residues. V was pared by 4 bases and J by 1 base, with 7 bases of the junction left unmatched. Germline values: CDR1 SQVTM, CDR2 ANQGSEA. The CDR3 sequence: CSVGRQGDSYEQYF. The CDR3 DNA is TGCAGCGTTGGAAGGCAGGGGGATTCCTACGAGCAGTACTTC.

V and J are TRBV30 and TRBJ2-7, with a possible D match to TRBD2 (5 bases). Germline CDR1 and CDR2: GTSNPN and SVGIG (reference sequence). Trimming removed 5 bases from V and 6 bases from J, with 14 bases in between. This CDR3 is 12 amino acids long. The CDR3 spells CAWARDWSEQYF. CDR3 DNA: TGTGCCTGGGCCCGGGATTGGAGCGAGCAGTACTTC.

The V gene is TRBV6-5, the J gene TRBJ2-7; the D is unclear. The CDR3 covers 14 residues. V gave up 5 bases and J gave up 3 bases, with 14 bases separating them. Germline V gene sequence: CDR1 MNHEY, CDR2 SVGAGI. CDR3: CASSPHLGVYEQYF. CDR3 nucleotide sequence: TGTGCCAGCAGTCCCCATTTGGGCGTCTACGAGCAGTACTTC.

The chain has TRBV5-4 and TRBJ2-5; tentative D call: TRBD2 (6 bases). The CDR3 extends over 15 amino acids. With 3 bases removed from V and 4 bases from J, the gap between germline ends came to 16 bases. Per germline, CDR1 SGHNT and CDR2 YYREEE (reference sequence). CDR3 nucleotide sequence: TGTGCCAGCAGCTCACGCACGGGGGTGGGAGAGACCCAGTACTTC. This sequence encodes CASSSRTGVGETQYF.

The genes are TRBV6-1 and TRBJ1-5, with 9 bases that match TRBD1. CDR3 length: 15 amino acids. Trimming took 7 bases from V and 0 from J; bases not matched to a gene: 4. Germline CDR1 MNHNS, CDR2 SASEGT. The DNA of the CDR3 is TGTGCCAGCACTCGGACAGGGGATAGCAATCAGCCCCAGCATTTT. It codes for CASTRTGDSNQPQHF.

In DNA form, the CDR3 reads TGTGCCAGCAGCTCAAGACAGGGTTTGCGCACTGAAGCTTTCTTT. It encodes CASSSRQGLRTEAFF. This chain uses TRBV7-2 with TRBJ1-1, with TRBD1 identical over 7 bases. CDR3 length: 15 residues. The V gene end was trimmed by 4 bases and the J gene end by 4 bases; junction bases not matched to a gene: 9. Germline V gene lookup returns CDR1 SGHTA and CDR2 FQGNSA.

The chain links TRBV2 to TRBJ2-7; TRBD2 matches at 9 bases. CDR1 SNHLY and CDR2 FYNNEI come from the germline V gene. Trimming removed 7 bases from V and 1 base from J; junction bases left unmatched: 2. This CDR3 has 13 residues. The CDR3 region is CASTSGVSYEQYF. CDR3 sequence (DNA): TGTGCCAGCACTAGCGGGGTTTCCTACGAGCAGTACTTC.

The chain employs TRBV6-1 and TRBJ2-7, with 9 bases identical to TRBD1. The CDR3 contains 13 residues. CDR1 MNHNS and CDR2 SASEGT come from the germline V gene. V was pared by 7 bases and J by 7 bases, with 8 bases of the junction left unmatched. DNA of the CDR3: TGTGCCAGCATTCCGGGACAGGGTAAAGAGCAGTACTTC. This translates into CASIPGQGKEQYF.

The chain has TRBV30 and TRBJ1-2; a possible D gene is TRBD1 (5 bases). The germline gives CDR1 GTSNPN, CDR2 SVGIG (reference sequence). The CDR3 sequence is 13 residues long. The germline V and J ends were trimmed by 2 bases and 4 bases, with 11 bases remaining between them. The CDR3 sequence: CAWSPTERYGYTF. CDR3 nucleotide sequence: TGTGCCTGGAGTCCGACAGAGCGCTATGGCTACACCTTC.

V is TRBV7-9 and J is TRBJ2-3; weak D call: TRBD2 (7 bases). CDR3 length: 16 amino acids. Trimming removed 5 bases from V and 5 bases from J, with 20 bases in between. Looked up from germline, CDR1 is SEHNR and CDR2 is FQNEAQ (reference sequence). CDR3 in amino acids: CASSIYPGLGGDTQYF. CDR3 sequence (DNA): TGTGCCAGCAGCATCTACCCCGGACTAGGGGGAGATACGCAGTATTTT.

The chain is built from TRBV6-5 and TRBJ2-2; no clear D. Germline V gene data show CDR1 as MNHEY and CDR2 as SVGAGI. V lost 2 bases to trimming and J lost 8 bases, with 3 bases between them. This CDR3 comprises 11 residues. The CDR3 protein is CASSYEGELFF. For the CDR3, the DNA is TGTGCCAGCAGTTACGAGGGGGAGCTGTTTTTT.

V and J are TRBV27 and TRBJ1-2; D is possibly TRBD1 (5 bases). Looked up from germline, CDR1 is MNHEY and CDR2 is SMNVEV (reference sequence). The CDR3 contains 15 residues. V gave up 5 bases and J gave up 4 bases, with 17 bases separating them. The CDR3 nucleotides are TGTGCCAGCAGTCGGTCCTCCAGGGCACCCTATGGCTACACCTTC. Translated, it gives CASSRSSRAPYGYTF.

A word on this clone: Additional DNA sequences in this sample encode the identical CDR3. V gene TRBV5-1 combines with J gene TRBJ2-3; 8 bases are shared with TRBD1. Losses at the gene ends were 0 bases for V and 5 bases for J; bases not matched to a gene: 5. The CDR3 has 15 amino acids. CDR1 SGHRS and CDR2 YFSETQ come from the germline V gene. CDR3 bases: TGCGCCAGCAGCTTGGTGGCAGGGGGCAGAGATACGCAGTATTTT. This translates into CASSLVAGGRDTQYF. The complete variable domain, with remaining parts taken from reference TRBV5-1 and TRBJ2-3, reads KAGVTQTPRYLIKTRGQQVTLSCSPISGHRSVSWYQQTPGQGLQFLFEYFSETQRNKGNFPGRFSGRQFSNSRSEMNVSTLELGDSALYLCASSLVAGGRDTQYFGPGTRLTVL.